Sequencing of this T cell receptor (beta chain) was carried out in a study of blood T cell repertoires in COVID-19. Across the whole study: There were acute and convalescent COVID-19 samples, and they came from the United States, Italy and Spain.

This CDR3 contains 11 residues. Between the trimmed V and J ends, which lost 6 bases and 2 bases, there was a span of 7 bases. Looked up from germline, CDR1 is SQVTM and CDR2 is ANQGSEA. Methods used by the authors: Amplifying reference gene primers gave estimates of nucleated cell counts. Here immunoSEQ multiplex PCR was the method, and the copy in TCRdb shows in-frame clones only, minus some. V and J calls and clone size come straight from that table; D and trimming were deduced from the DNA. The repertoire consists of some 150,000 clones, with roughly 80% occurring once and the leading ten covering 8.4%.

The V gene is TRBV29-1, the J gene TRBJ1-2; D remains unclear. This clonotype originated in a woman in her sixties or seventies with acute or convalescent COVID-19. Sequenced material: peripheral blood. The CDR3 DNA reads TGCAGCGTCACAGAAAACTATGGCTACACCTTC. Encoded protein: CSVTENYGYTF.